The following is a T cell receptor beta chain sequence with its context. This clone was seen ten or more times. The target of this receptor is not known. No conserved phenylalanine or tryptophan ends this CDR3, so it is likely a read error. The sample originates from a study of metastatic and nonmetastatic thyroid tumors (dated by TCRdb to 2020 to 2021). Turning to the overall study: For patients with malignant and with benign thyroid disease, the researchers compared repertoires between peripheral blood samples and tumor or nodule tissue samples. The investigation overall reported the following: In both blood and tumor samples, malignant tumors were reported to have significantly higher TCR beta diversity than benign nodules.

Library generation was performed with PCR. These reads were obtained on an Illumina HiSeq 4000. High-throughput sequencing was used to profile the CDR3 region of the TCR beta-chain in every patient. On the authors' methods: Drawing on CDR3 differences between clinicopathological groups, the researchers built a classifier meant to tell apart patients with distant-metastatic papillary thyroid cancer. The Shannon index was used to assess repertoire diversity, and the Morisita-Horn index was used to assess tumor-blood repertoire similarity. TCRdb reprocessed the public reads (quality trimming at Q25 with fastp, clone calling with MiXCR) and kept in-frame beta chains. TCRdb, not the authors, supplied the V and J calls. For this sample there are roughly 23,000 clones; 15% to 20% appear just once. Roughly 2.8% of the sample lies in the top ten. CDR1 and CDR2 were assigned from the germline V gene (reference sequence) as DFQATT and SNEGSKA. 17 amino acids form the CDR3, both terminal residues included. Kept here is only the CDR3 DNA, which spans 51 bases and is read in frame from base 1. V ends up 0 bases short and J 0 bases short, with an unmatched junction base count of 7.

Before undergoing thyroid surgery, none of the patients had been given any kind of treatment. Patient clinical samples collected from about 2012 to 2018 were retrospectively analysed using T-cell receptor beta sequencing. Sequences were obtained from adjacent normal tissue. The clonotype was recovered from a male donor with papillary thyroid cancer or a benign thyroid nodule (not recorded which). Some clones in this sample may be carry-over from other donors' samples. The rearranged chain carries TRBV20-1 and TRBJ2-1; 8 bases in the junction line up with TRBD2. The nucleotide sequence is TGCAGTGCTAGAGAGGGCGGTAGCGGGGCCTCCTACAATGAGCAGTTCTCC. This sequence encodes CSAREGGSGASYNEQFS.